This entry features one T cell receptor (beta chain) sequence. Its antigen is as yet unknown. The CDR3 is made up of 15 amino acids. This sample was taken from a study of blood T cells in healthy people across ages. Study-level information: T cells yielded about one barcoded beta molecule per two cells through template switching.

The use of a sample-barcoded 5' primer and a J-beta primer mix characterized a second PCR of roughly 6 to 11 cycles. TCRdb ran MiXCR on the 5' RACE reads and lists one entry per CDR3 protein. The repertoire holds about 800,000 distinct CDR3 sequences, with 20% to 30% as singletons. Study-level findings and limits: Getting older went along with TCR beta diversity per million T cells dropping roughly linearly.

This sample also appeared in a second study, on T cells of mothers and their children. That source notes: The people who donated were a few healthy Caucasian mothers and their six children. Related mother-child pairs shared slightly more overlap than unrelated pairs, but the difference was non-significant.

The source of this sequence is a boy aged 10-17 years in good health. The sequencing sample was made of blood. This rearrangement joins TRBV21-1 to TRBJ2-3. TRBV21-1 is classified as a pseudogene. The CDR3 coding sequence is TGTGCCAGCAGCAAACCTCGACGGAAAACAGATACGCAGTATTTT. This sequence encodes CASSKPRRKTDTQYF.